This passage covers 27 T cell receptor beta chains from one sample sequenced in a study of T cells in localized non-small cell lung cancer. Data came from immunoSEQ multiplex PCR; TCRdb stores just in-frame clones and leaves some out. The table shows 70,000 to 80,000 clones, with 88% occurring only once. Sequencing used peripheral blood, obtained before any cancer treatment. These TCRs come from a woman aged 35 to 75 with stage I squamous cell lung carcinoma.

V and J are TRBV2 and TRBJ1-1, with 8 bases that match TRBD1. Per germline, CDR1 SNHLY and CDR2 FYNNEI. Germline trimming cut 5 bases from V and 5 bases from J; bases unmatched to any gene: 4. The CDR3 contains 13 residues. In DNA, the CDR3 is TGTGCCAGCAGTCAGGGGGCTCGGACTGAAGCTTTCTTT. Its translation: CASSQGARTEAFF.

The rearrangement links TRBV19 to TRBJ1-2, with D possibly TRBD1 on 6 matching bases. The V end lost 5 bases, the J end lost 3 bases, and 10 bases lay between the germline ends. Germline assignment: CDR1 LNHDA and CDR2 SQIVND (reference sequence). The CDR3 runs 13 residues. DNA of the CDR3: TGTGCCAGTAGTCAACAGGGCGACTATGGCTACACCTTC. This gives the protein CASSQQGDYGYTF.

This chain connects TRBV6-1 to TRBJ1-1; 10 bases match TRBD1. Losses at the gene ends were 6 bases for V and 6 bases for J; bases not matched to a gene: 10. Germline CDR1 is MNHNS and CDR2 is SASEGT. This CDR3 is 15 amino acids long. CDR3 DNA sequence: TGTGCCAGCAGGGACCGGGACAGGGGCGATCCTGAAGCTTTCTTT. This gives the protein CASRDRDRGDPEAFF.

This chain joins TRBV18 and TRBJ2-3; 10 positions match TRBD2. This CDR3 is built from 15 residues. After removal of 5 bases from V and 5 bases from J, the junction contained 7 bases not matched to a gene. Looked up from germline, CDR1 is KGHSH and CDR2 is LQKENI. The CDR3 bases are TGTGCCAGCTCATTTCAGCGGGGGGGCGGAGATACGCAGTATTTT. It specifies CASSFQRGGGDTQYF.

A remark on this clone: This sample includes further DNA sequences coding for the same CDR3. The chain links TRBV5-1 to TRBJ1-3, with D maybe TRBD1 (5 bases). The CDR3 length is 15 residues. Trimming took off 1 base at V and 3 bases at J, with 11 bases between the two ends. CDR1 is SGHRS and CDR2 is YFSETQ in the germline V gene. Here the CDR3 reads CASSLSGTSGNTIYF. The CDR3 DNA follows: TGCGCCAGCAGCTTGTCCGGGACGAGTGGAAACACCATATATTTT.

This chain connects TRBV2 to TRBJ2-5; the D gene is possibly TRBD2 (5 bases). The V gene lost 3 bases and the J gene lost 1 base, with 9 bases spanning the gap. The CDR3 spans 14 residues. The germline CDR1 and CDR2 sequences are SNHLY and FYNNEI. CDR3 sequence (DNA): TGTGCCAGCAGTGAGAGGGCTTTCCAAGAGACCCAGTACTTC. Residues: CASSERAFQETQYF.

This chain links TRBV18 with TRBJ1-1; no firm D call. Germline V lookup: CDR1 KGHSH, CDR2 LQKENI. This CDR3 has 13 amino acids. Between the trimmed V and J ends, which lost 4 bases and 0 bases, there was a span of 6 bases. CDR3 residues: CASSRAVNTEAFF. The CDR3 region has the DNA TGTGCCAGCTCACGGGCGGTGAACACTGAAGCTTTCTTT.

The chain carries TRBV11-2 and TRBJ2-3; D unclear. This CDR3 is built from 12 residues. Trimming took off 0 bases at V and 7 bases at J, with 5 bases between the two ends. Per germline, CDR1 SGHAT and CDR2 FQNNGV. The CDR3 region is CASSLDWNTQYF. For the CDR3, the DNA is TGTGCCAGCAGCTTAGATTGGAATACGCAGTATTTT.

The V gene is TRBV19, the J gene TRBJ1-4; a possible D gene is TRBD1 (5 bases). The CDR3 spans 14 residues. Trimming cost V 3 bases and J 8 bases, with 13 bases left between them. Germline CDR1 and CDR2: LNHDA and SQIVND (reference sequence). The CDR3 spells CASSIGRVREKLFF. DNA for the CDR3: TGTGCCAGTAGTATCGGCAGGGTGAGGGAAAAACTGTTTTTT.

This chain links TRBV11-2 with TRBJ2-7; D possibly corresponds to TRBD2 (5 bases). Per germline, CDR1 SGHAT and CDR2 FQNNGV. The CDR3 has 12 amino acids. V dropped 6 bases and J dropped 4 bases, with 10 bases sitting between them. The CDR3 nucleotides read TGTGCCAGCAGTCAGTCGGGGTACGAGCAGTACTTC. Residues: CASSQSGYEQYF.

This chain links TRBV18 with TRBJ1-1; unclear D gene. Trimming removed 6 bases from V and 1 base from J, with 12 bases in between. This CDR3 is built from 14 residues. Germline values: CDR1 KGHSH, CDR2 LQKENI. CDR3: CASSQQWANTEAFF. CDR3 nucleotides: TGTGCCAGCTCCCAACAGTGGGCGAACACTGAAGCTTTCTTT. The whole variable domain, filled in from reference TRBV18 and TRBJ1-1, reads NAGVMQNPRHLVRRRGQEARLRCSPMKGHSHVYWYRQLPEEGLKFMVYLQKENIIDESGMPKERFSAEFPKEGPSILRIQQVVRGDSAAYFCASSQQWANTEAFFGQGTRLTVV.

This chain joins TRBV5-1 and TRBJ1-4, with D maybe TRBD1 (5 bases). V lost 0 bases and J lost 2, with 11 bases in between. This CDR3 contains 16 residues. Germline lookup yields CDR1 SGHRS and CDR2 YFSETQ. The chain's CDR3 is CASSLATGTTNEKLFF. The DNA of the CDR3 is TGCGCCAGCAGCTTGGCCACGGGGACCACTAATGAAAAACTGTTTTTT.

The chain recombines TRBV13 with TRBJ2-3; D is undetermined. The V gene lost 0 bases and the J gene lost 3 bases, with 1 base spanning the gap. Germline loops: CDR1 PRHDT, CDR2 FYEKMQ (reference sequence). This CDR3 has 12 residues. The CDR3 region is CASSLGTDTQYF. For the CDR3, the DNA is TGTGCCAGCAGCTTAGGGACAGATACGCAGTATTTT.

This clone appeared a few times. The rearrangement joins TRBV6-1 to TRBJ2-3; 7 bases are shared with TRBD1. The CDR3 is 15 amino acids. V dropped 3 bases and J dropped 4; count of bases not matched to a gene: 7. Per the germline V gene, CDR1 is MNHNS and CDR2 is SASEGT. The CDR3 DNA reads TGTGCCAGCAGTGAGCCAGGACAGGTCCCAGATACGCAGTATTTT. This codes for CASSEPGQVPDTQYF.

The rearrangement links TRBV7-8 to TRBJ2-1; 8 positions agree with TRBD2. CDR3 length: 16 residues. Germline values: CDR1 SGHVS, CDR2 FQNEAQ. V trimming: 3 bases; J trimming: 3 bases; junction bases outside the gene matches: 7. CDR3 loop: CASSFASSGGYNEQFF. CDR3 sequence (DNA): TGTGCCAGCAGCTTCGCGTCCAGCGGGGGCTACAATGAGCAGTTCTTC.

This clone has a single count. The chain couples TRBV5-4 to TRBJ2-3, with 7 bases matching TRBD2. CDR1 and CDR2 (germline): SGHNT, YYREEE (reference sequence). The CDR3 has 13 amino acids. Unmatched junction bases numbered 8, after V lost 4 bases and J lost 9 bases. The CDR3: CASSPLTSSTQYF. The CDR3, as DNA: TGTGCCAGCAGCCCCCTGACTAGCTCGACGCAGTATTTT.

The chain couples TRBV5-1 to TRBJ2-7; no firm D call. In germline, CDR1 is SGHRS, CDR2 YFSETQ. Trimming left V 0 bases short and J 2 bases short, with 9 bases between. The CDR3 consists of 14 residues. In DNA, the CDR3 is TGCGCCAGCAGCTTGGGTTCCGCGACCTACGAGCAGTACTTC. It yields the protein CASSLGSATYEQYF.

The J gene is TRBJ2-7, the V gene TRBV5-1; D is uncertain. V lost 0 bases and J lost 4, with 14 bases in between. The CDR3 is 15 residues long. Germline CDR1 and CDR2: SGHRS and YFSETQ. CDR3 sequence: CASSLGAGDLYEQYF. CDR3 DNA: TGCGCCAGCAGCTTGGGGGCAGGCGACCTGTACGAGCAGTACTTC.

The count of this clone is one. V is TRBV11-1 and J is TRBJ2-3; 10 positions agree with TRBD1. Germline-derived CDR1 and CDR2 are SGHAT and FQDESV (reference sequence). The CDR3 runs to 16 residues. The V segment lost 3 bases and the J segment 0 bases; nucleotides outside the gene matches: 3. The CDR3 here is CASSFDRGLSTDTQYF. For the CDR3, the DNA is TGTGCCAGCAGCTTCGACAGGGGGCTCAGCACAGATACGCAGTATTTT.

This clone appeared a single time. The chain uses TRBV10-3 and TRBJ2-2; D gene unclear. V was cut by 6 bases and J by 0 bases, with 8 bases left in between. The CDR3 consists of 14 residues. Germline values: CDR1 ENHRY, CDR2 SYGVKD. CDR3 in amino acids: CAISPTTNTGELFF. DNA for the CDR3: TGTGCCATCAGCCCAACGACGAACACCGGGGAGCTGTTTTTT.

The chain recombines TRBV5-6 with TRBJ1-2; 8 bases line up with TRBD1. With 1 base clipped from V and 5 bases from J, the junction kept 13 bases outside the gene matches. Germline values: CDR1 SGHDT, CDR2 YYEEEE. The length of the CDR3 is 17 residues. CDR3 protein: CASSLTTGTGKEYGYTF. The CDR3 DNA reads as TGTGCCAGCAGCTTGACTACCGGGACAGGAAAGGAGTATGGCTACACCTTC.

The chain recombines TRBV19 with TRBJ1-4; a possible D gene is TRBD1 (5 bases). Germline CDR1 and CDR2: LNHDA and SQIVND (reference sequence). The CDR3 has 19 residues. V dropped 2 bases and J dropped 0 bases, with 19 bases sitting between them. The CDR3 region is CASSISPGRAFATNEKLFF. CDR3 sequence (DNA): TGTGCCAGTAGTATATCTCCCGGCAGGGCCTTTGCAACTAATGAAAAACTGTTTTTT.

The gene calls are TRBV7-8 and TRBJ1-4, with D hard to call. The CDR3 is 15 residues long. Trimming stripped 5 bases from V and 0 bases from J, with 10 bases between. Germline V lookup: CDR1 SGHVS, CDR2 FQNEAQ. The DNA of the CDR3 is TGTGCCAGCAGCCAAGGCGGGGCAACTAATGAAAAACTGTTTTTT. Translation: CASSQGGATNEKLFF. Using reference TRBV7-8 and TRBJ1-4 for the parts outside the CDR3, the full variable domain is GAGVSQSPRYKVAKRGQDVALRCDPISGHVSLFWYQQALGQGPEFLTYFQNEAQLDKSGLPSDRFFAERPEGSVSTLKIQRTQQEDSAVYLCASSQGGATNEKLFFGSGTQLSVL.

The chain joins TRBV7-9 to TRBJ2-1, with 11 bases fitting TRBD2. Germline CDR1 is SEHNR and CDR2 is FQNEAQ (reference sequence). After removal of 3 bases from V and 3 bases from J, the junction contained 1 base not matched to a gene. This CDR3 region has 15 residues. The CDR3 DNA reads TGTGCCAGCAGCTTGACTAGCGGGGACTACAATGAGCAGTTCTTC. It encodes CASSLTSGDYNEQFF. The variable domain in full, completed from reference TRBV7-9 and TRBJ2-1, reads DTGVSQNPRHKITKRGQNVTFRCDPISEHNRLYWYRQTLGQGPEFLTYFQNEAQLEKSRLLSDRFSAERPKGSFSTLEIQRTEQGDSAMYLCASSLTSGDYNEQFFGPGTRLTVL.

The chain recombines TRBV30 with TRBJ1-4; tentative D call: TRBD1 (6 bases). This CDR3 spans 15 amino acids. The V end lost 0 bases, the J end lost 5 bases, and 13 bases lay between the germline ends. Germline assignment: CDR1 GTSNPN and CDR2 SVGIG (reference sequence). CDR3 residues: CAWSVPGGANEKLFF. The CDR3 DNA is TGTGCCTGGAGTGTACCGGGGGGCGCGAATGAAAAACTGTTTTTT.

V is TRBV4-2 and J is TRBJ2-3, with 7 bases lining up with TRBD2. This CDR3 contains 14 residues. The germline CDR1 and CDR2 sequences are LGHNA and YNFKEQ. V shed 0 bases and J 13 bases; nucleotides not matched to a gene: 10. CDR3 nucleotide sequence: TGTGCCAGCAGCCAAGATACGGGAGGTAGGAGCAAGTATTTT. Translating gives CASSQDTGGRSKYF.

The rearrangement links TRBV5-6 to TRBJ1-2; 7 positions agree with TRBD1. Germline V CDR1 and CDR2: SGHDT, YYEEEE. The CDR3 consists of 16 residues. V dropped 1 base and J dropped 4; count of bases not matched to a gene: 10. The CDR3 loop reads CASSLSGQTASYGYTF. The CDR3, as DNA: TGTGCCAGCAGCTTGTCGGGACAGACGGCCAGCTATGGCTACACCTTC. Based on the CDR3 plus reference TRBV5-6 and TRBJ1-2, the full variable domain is DAGVTQSPTHLIKTRGQQVTLRCSPKSGHDTVSWYQQALGQGPQFIFQYYEEEERQRGNFPDRFSGHQFPNYSSELNVNALLLGDSALYLCASSLSGQTASYGYTFGSGTRLTVV.